This is a list of T cell receptor beta chains from one sample in a study of Ad26.COV2.S vaccination and SARS-CoV-2 variants. Measured with immunoSEQ multiplex PCR; TCRdb has only the in-frame clones, and not every one. The sample lists roughly 680,000 clones; around 89% were seen once. The sample was peripheral blood, taken in a trial of Ad26.COV2.S vaccine versus placebo. Every receptor here comes from a person aged 18-65 years who received the Ad26.COV2.S COVID-19 vaccine or a placebo. Both conserved end residues are part of each CDR3. The order of the fields is V gene, D gene, clone size, J gene, CDR3 protein, CDR3 DNA. The D gene is left open where the match is weak. The listing skips clone size in some rows; elsewhere it reads once, few, many or a size class.

TRBV18	.	.	TRBJ1-3	CASSPTPNTGLVNTIYF	TGTGCCAGCTCACCAACACCTAATACAGGACTTGTAAACACCATATATTTT
TRBV10-3	.	.	TRBJ2-5	CATEDHQETQYF	TGTGCCACCGAGGACCACCAAGAGACCCAGTACTTC
TRBV19	.	.	TRBJ2-2	CASSTRQHGELFF	TGTGCCAGTAGTACCCGACAGCACGGGGAGCTGTTTTTT
TRBV7-9	.	.	TRBJ1-2	CASSLGEANYGYTF	TGTGCCAGCAGCTTAGGAGAAGCTAACTATGGCTACACCTTC
TRBV4-3	TRBD1	.	TRBJ2-6	CASSSQGAGANVLTF	TGCGCCAGCAGCTCACAGGGGGCAGGGGCCAACGTCCTGACTTTC
TRBV27	.	.	TRBJ1-2	CASSFQENYGYTF	TGTGCCAGCAGTTTCCAGGAAAACTATGGCTACACCTTC
TRBV2	.	.	TRBJ1-5	CASLSQATLGPQHF	TGTGCCAGCCTCTCCCAGGCAACCTTGGGTCCCCAGCATTTT
TRBV7-2	.	.	TRBJ2-4	CASSLGTAGQNIQYF	TGTGCCAGCAGCTTAGGGACAGCGGGGCAAAACATTCAGTACTTC
TRBV3-1/TRBV3-2	.	.	TRBJ2-7	CASSLNYEQYF	TGTGCCAGCAGCCTTAACTACGAGCAGTACTTC
TRBV2	TRBD1	once	TRBJ2-3	CASAQEGTGASTDTQYF	TGTGCCAGCGCGCAGGAGGGGACAGGGGCTAGCACAGATACGCAGTATTTT
TRBV5-1	TRBD1	.	TRBJ1-1	CASSLRTGLNTEAFF	TGCGCCAGCAGCTTACGGACAGGGTTGAACACTGAAGCTTTCTTT
TRBV5-8	TRBD1	.	TRBJ1-6	CASSLFTGTGGNSPLHF	TGTGCCAGCAGCTTGTTCACCGGGACAGGGGGGAATTCACCCCTCCACTTT
TRBV20-1	.	.	TRBJ1-2	CSARDREGYTF	TGTAGTGCTAGAGATCGGGAAGGCTACACCTTC
TRBV7-2	TRBD1	.	TRBJ2-2	CASSPRDRGTGELFF	TGTGCCAGCAGTCCCCGGGACAGGGGAACCGGGGAGCTGTTTTTT
TRBV6-4	TRBD2	.	TRBJ2-2	CARGLAGGPGTGELFF	TGTGCCAGGGGACTAGCGGGAGGGCCGGGCACCGGGGAGCTGTTTTTT
TRBV6-2/TRBV6-3	.	.	TRBJ2-7	CASSSQVWGEEYF	TGTGCCAGCAGCTCACAGGTCTGGGGAGAGGAGTACTTC
TRBV6-6	.	.	TRBJ1-2	CASSYSLEGPHGYTF	TGTGCCAGCAGTTACTCGTTAGAGGGTCCCCATGGCTACACCTTC
TRBV7-2	TRBD2	.	TRBJ2-3	CASSPYLAGGGTDTQYF	TGTGCCAGCAGCCCATACTTAGCGGGAGGGGGCACAGATACGCAGTATTTT
TRBV11-2	.	.	TRBJ1-4	CASSWTVRFGEKLFF	TGTGCCAGCAGCTGGACAGTGCGGTTTGGTGAAAAACTGTTTTTT
TRBV6-5	.	.	TRBJ1-1	CASSPRTGGNTEAFF	TGTGCCAGCAGCCCCCGAACCGGGGGGAACACTGAAGCTTTCTTT
TRBV9	TRBD2	.	TRBJ2-1	CASSHRTGGLAGEGPNEQFF	TGTGCCAGCAGCCATCGGACAGGAGGACTAGCGGGAGAGGGGCCGAATGAGCAGTTCTTC
TRBV9	.	.	TRBJ1-1	CASSVYSGADTEAFF	TGTGCCAGCAGCGTCTATTCCGGGGCGGACACTGAAGCTTTCTTT
TRBV29-1	TRBD1	.	TRBJ1-2	CSVEDQDRGRGGYTF	TGCAGCGTTGAAGATCAGGACAGGGGGCGAGGTGGCTACACCTTC
TRBV30	TRBD2	.	TRBJ2-1	CASPASGGSSYNEQFF	TGTGCCTCCCCAGCTAGCGGGGGGAGCTCCTACAATGAGCAGTTCTTC
TRBV30	.	.	TRBJ2-5	CAWGGSGETQYF	TGTGCCTGGGGCGGATCGGGGGAGACCCAGTACTTC
TRBV28	TRBD1	few	TRBJ1-2	CASRTNTGDGYTF	TGTGCCAGCAGGACAAATACAGGGGATGGCTACACCTTC
TRBV30	.	.	TRBJ1-6	CAWTGRFTSENSPLHF	TGTGCCTGGACGGGACGCTTCACTAGTGAGAATTCACCCCTCCACTTT
TRBV9	.	.	TRBJ1-2	CASSPQPPGANYGYTF	TGTGCCAGCAGCCCCCAACCCCCCGGAGCTAACTATGGCTACACCTTC
TRBV5-1	.	once	TRBJ1-2	CASSFLTGGYTF	TGCGCCAGCAGCTTCCTGACAGGTGGCTACACCTTC
TRBV30	TRBD1	.	TRBJ2-5	CAWGEGAGTQYF	TGTGCCTGGGGCGAGGGGGCAGGGACCCAGTACTTC
TRBV7-6	TRBD2	.	TRBJ2-3	CASSGTSGSVDTQYF	TGTGCCAGCAGCGGGACTAGCGGGAGTGTAGATACGCAGTATTTT
TRBV29-1	.	once	TRBJ2-4	CSVETQERGIQYF	TGCAGCGTTGAGACACAGGAACGGGGCATTCAGTACTTC
TRBV29-1	.	.	TRBJ2-7	CSVYSGIGSYEQYF	TGCAGCGTTTACTCAGGGATAGGCTCCTACGAGCAGTACTTC
TRBV3-1/TRBV3-2	.	once	TRBJ1-2	CASSQEGAYHGYTF	TGTGCCAGCAGCCAAGAGGGGGCCTACCATGGCTACACCTTC
TRBV7-2	TRBD1	.	TRBJ2-1	CASTRQGESYEQFF	TGTGCCAGCACCCGACAGGGGGAGTCGTACGAGCAGTTCTTC
TRBV6-2/TRBV6-3	.	few	TRBJ2-7	CASSNPGGGTYEQYF	TGTGCCAGCAGCAACCCTGGTGGCGGAACCTACGAGCAGTACTTC
TRBV14	TRBD2	once	TRBJ2-1	CASSQVAGGPLNEQFF	TGTGCCAGCAGCCAAGTTGCGGGGGGGCCACTCAATGAGCAGTTCTTC
TRBV5-6	.	.	TRBJ2-2	CASSFWARTGELFF	TGTGCCAGCAGCTTTTGGGCGCGTACCGGGGAGCTGTTTTTT
TRBV14	.	.	TRBJ2-7	CASSRRDGTYEQYF	TGTGCCAGCAGCCGCCGGGACGGGACCTACGAGCAGTACTTC
TRBV11-3	.	.	TRBJ2-1	CASSLDQRKGGEQFF	TGTGCCAGCAGCTTAGATCAAAGAAAGGGGGGTGAGCAGTTCTTC
TRBV2	TRBD2	.	TRBJ2-1	CASSEAIAGGDNEQFF	TGTGCCAGCAGTGAAGCAATCGCGGGAGGTGATAATGAGCAGTTCTTC
TRBV20-1	.	.	TRBJ1-5	CSASSRPISNQPQHF	TGCAGTGCTAGTTCGCGACCGATAAGCAATCAGCCCCAGCATTTT
TRBV25-1	TRBD1	.	TRBJ1-5	CASSDQQGSSNQPQHF	TGTGCCAGCAGTGACCAACAGGGGAGTAGCAATCAGCCCCAGCATTTT
TRBV20-1	.	.	TRBJ1-4	CSASRQATNEKLFF	TGCAGTGCTAGTAGACAAGCAACTAATGAAAAACTGTTTTTT
TRBV6-5	.	.	TRBJ2-7	CASSPMGGSAYEQYF	TGTGCCAGCAGTCCGATGGGGGGTTCTGCCTACGAGCAGTACTTC
TRBV9	.	.	TRBJ1-1	CASSASLGTTNTEAFF	TGTGCCAGCAGCGCCTCGCTCGGGACAACAAACACTGAAGCTTTCTTT
TRBV3-1/TRBV3-2	.	.	TRBJ2-7	CASSQSYWGRERLYEQYF	TGTGCCAGCAGCCAATCCTACTGGGGGCGGGAGAGATTGTACGAGCAGTACTTC